This is a list of T cell receptor beta chains from one sample in a study of regulatory T cells in long-lasting Graves disease. MiXCR, applied by TCRdb to the multiplex PCR reads, yields one record per CDR3 protein. The sample holds about 420,000 distinct CDR3 sequences, about 25% seen once. The input for sequencing was peripheral blood mononuclear cells (PBMCs), taken when the disease was refractory, from a patient treated with antithyroid drugs. The receptors were gathered from a female donor with Graves disease. Both conserved end residues are part of each CDR3. D genes are given only for firm matches. Clone size is stated in some rows and not others, as once, few, many or a class when expanded.

v_call	j_call	d_call	clone_size	cdr3_nt	cdr3_aa
TRBV28	TRBJ2-7	.	.	TGTGCCAGCAGTTTCTTGCTATCATACGAGCAGTACTTC	CASSFLLSYEQYF
TRBV19	TRBJ1-4	TRBD1	few	TGTGCCAGTAGTTCGACAGGGGGACCTAATGAAAAACTGTTTTTT	CASSSTGGPNEKLFF
TRBV20-1	TRBJ1-3	.	.	TGCAGTGCTAAGGACACCCTATCTGGAAACACCATATATTTT	CSAKDTLSGNTIYF
TRBV19	TRBJ1-3	.	.	TGTGCCAGTCATACGGGGAATCGAAACACCATATATTTT	CASHTGNRNTIYF
TRBV20-1	TRBJ2-5	TRBD2	many	TGCAGTGCCAGGGCGAGGCTAGCGGGATCGATCGGTGAGACCCAGTACTTC	CSARARLAGSIGETQYF
TRBV28	TRBJ2-5	.	many	TGTGCCAGCAGTCTGGGCGGGGCAGCACAAGAGACCCAGTACTTC	CASSLGGAAQETQYF
TRBV11-3	TRBJ2-2	.	.	TGTGCCAGCAGCTTAAGGACGACCAAGATCGGGGAGCTGTTTTTT	CASSLRTTKIGELFF
TRBV30	TRBJ2-4	TRBD2	.	TGTGCCTGGAGTGGCCGGGGACTAGCAGTCCTAGCCAAAAACATTCAGTACTTC	CAWSGRGLAVLAKNIQYF
TRBV7-2	TRBJ2-5	.	.	TGCGCCGGCAGCTTAGGGGGAAGTTGGGAAGAGACCCAGTACTTC	CAGSLGGSWEETQYF
TRBV5-1	TRBJ1-6	.	.	TGCGCCAGCAGCTTGGGGGTCGGGTCACCCCTCCACTTT	CASSLGVGSPLHF
TRBV24-1	TRBJ2-6	.	few	TGTGCCACCGGTTTATCTGGGGCCAACGTCCTGACTTTC	CATGLSGANVLTF
TRBV6-2/TRBV6-3	TRBJ1-2	TRBD1	.	TGTGCCAGCAGTTACCGGACAGGGGGCGCCTATGGCTACACCTTC	CASSYRTGGAYGYTF
TRBV15	TRBJ2-1	TRBD2	.	TGTGCCACCAGCAGAGTGGCGGGAGGTTACAATGAGCAGTTCTTC	CATSRVAGGYNEQFF
TRBV28	TRBJ1-3	TRBD1	few	TGTGCCAGCAGTCGACAGGGCCCGAACACCATATATTTT	CASSRQGPNTIYF
TRBV10-3	TRBJ1-2	.	few	TGTGCCATCAGTGAACTTGACATAACTCGGTCGGACTATGGCTACACCTTC	CAISELDITRSDYGYTF
TRBV19	TRBJ1-4	TRBD1	few	TGTGCCAGTAGTACCAACAGGGGATGGAATGAAAAACTGTTTTTT	CASSTNRGWNEKLFF
TRBV3-1	TRBJ1-2	.	many	TGTGCCAGCAGCCAAGCGACAGGTGGTGGCTACACCTTC	CASSQATGGGYTF
TRBV25-1	TRBJ1-6	TRBD1	few	TGTGCCAGCAGTGAAGACAGGGGGAAACGGTCACCCCTCCACTTT	CASSEDRGKRSPLHF
TRBV19	TRBJ2-7	.	.	TGTGCCAGTAGTATAGCCCCAGGGAACTCCTACGAGCAGTACTTC	CASSIAPGNSYEQYF
TRBV6-1	TRBJ2-7	.	few	TGTGCCAGTGACCCAAGCGGCGGCGCCGAGCAGTACTTC	CASDPSGGAEQYF
TRBV2	TRBJ1-2	.	.	TGTGCCAGCAGTGCGGGGAGGAGTGGCTACACCTTC	CASSAGRSGYTF
TRBV20-1	TRBJ2-6	.	many	TGCAGTGCTAGCAGGTGGGACTCTGGGGCCAACGTCCTGACTTTC	CSASRWDSGANVLTF
TRBV19	TRBJ1-2	TRBD1	.	TGTGCCAGTAGTATAGGGGTCGGGACAGGCAACTATGGCTACACCTTC	CASSIGVGTGNYGYTF
TRBV30	TRBJ1-2	TRBD1	.	TGTGCCTGGACCCGGGACAGGGGAACAGATGGCTACACCTTC	CAWTRDRGTDGYTF
TRBV6-9	TRBJ2-7	TRBD1	many	TGTGCCAGCAGTTATGCCCCGGGACAGACGTACGAGCAGTACTTC	CASSYAPGQTYEQYF
TRBV3-1	TRBJ1-4	TRBD1	many	TGTGCCAGCACCTGGACAGGGAATAATGAAAAACTGTTTTTT	CASTWTGNNEKLFF
TRBV12-3/TRBV12-4	TRBJ1-2	.	.	TGTGCCAGCAGCGAGGGGCCCCAGGGTGGGGCCTATGGCTACACCTTC	CASSEGPQGGAYGYTF
TRBV12-3/TRBV12-4	TRBJ1-2	.	many	TGTGCCAGCAGAGGTTACAGCTATGGCTACACCTTC	CASRGYSYGYTF
TRBV6-1	TRBJ1-2	.	many	TGTGCCAGCAGCGGCCTGGGCCCGGATGGCTACACCTTC	CASSGLGPDGYTF
TRBV2	TRBJ2-7	.	few	TGTGCCAGCAGACAAGATGGGGCTAACTACGAGCAGTACTTC	CASRQDGANYEQYF
TRBV5-1	TRBJ2-5	.	.	TGCGCCAGCAGCTTGGGGACGGAAGTACAAGAGACCCAGTACTTC	CASSLGTEVQETQYF
TRBV11-2	TRBJ2-2	.	few	TGTGCCAGCAGCCTCGAAGGGGCGAACACCGGGGAGCTGTTTTTT	CASSLEGANTGELFF
TRBV2	TRBJ2-5	.	many	TGTGCCAGCAGCGACTATGTCGCCCAGACCCAGTACTTC	CASSDYVAQTQYF
TRBV5-1	TRBJ2-6	TRBD1	many	TGCGCCAGCAGCTCACAGGGGACTGGGGCCAACGTCCTGACTTTC	CASSSQGTGANVLTF
TRBV5-1	TRBJ1-5	.	many	TGCGCCAGCAGCTTGGATATCGGGCAGCCCCAGCATTTT	CASSLDIGQPQHF
TRBV30	TRBJ1-1	.	few	TGTGGGACGCATGCGGAGAACACTGAAGCTTTCTTT	CGTHAENTEAFF